This T cell receptor (beta chain) was sequenced for a study of prognosis after radiotherapy for stage I lung cancer. TCR beta CDR3 amplification from genomic DNA was performed by two-round multiplex PCR. Amplification during the initial PCR round employed primers specific to each TRBV and TRBJ gene. TCRdb recomputed calls from the multiplex PCR reads with MiXCR, one row per CDR3 protein. The data show over 45,000 distinct CDR3 sequences, around a quarter seen once. In this sample, this clonotype turned up many times. The sequenced sample was PBMCs, obtained before or after stereotactic body radiation therapy (not recorded which). This TCR was recovered from a donor of 50 years or more with non-small cell lung cancer.

CDR3 residues: CSASPGPESPLHF. The DNA for the CDR3 is TGCAGTGCTTCTCCGGGGCCGGAGTCACCCCTCCACTTT. This chain joins TRBV20-1 and TRBJ1-6, with D maybe TRBD1 (5 bases). Germline V gene lookup returns CDR1 DFQATT and CDR2 SNEGSKA (reference sequence). CDR3 length: 13 residues. V was pared by 5 bases and J by 10 bases, with 15 bases between.